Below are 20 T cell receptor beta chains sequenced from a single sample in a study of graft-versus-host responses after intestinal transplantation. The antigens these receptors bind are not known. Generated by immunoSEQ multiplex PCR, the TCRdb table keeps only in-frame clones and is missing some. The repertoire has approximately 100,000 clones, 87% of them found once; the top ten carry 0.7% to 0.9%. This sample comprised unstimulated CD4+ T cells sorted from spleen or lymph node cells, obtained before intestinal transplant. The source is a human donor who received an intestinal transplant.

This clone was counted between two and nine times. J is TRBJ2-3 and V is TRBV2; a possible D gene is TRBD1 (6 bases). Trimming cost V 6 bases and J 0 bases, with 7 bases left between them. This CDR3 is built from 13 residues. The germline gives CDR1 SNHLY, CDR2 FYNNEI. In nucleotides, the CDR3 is TGTGCCAGCAGACAGGGTAGCACAGATACGCAGTATTTT. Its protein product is CASRQGSTDTQYF.

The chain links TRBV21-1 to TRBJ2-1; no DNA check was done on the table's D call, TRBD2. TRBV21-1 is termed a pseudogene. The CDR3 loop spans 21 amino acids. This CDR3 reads CASSKDRRILAGVSIVDEQFF. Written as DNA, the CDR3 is TGTGCCAGCAGCAAGGACCGAAGAATACTAGCGGGAGTTTCAATCGTCGATGAGCAGTTCTTC.

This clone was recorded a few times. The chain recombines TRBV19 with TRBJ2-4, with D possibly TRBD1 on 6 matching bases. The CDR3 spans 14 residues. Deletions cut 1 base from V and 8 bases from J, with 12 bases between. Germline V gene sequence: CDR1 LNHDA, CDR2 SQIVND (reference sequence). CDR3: CASSIAGHLYIQYF. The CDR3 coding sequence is TGTGCCAGTAGTATAGCGGGACACCTTTACATTCAGTACTTC.

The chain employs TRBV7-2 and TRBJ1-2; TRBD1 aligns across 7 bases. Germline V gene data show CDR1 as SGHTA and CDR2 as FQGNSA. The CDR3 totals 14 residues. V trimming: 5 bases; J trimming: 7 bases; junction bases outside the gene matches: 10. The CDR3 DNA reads TGTGCCAGCAGCAGGGGCAGGGGGGCGATTGGCTACACCTTC. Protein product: CASSRGRGAIGYTF.

CDR3 sequence (DNA): TGTGCCATCGCGCCGGGACTCTCTAATTCACCCCTCCACTTT. It is translated as CAIAPGLSNSPLHF. This chain links TRBV2 with TRBJ1-6, with D maybe TRBD1 (5 bases). There are 14 residues in the CDR3. V gave up 10 bases and J gave up 6 bases, with 16 bases separating them. Germline V gene data show CDR1 as SNHLY and CDR2 as FYNNEI. Using reference TRBV2 and TRBJ1-6 for the parts outside the CDR3, the full variable domain is EPEVTQTPSHQVTQMGQEVILRCVPISNHLYFYWYRQILGQKVEFLVSFYNNEISEKSEIFDDQFSVERPDGSNFTLKIRSTKLEDSAMYFCAIAPGLSNSPLHFGNGTRLTVT.

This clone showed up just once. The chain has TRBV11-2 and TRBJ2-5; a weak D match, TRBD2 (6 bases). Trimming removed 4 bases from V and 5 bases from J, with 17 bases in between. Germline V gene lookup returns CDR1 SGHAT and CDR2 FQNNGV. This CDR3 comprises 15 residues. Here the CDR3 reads CASSSPRGREETQYF. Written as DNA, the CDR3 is TGTGCCAGCAGCTCCCCCCGGGGCCGGGAGGAGACCCAGTACTTC.

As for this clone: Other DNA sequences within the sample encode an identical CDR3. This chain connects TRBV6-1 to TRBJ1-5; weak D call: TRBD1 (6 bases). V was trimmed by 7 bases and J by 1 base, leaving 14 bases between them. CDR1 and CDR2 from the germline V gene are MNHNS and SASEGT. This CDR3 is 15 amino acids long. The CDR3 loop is CASTPNRGSNQPQHF. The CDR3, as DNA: TGTGCCAGCACCCCAAATAGGGGGAGCAATCAGCCCCAGCATTTT.

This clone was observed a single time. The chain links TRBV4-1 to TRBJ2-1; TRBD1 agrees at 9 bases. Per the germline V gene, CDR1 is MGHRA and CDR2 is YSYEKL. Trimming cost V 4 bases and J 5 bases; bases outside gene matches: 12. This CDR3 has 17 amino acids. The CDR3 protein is CASSPGRNRGLNNEQFF. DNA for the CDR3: TGCGCCAGCAGCCCCGGCCGGAACAGGGGGCTAAACAATGAGCAGTTCTTC.

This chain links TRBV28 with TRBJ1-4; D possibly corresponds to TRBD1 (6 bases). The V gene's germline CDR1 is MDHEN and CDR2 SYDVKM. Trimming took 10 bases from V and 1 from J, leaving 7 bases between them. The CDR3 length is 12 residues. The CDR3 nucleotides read TGTGCCATACAGGGAACTAATGAAAAACTGTTTTTT. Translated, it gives CAIQGTNEKLFF.

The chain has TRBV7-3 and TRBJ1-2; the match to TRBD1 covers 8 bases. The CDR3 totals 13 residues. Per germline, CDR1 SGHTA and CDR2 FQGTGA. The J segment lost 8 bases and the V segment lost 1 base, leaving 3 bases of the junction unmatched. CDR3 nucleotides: TGTGCCAGCAGCTTAAGGACAGGGTCAGGCTACACCTTC. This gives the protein CASSLRTGSGYTF.

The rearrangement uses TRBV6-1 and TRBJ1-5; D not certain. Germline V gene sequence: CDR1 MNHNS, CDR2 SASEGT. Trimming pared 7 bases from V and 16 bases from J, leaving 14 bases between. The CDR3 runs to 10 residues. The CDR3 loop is CASIPRPLHF. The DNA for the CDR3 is TGTGCCAGCATCCCTCGGCCCCTTCATTTT.

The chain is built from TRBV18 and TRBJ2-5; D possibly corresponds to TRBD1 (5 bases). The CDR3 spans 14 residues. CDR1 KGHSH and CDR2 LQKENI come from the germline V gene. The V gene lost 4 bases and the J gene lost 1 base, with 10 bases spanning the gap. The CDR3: CASSRGKIQETQYF. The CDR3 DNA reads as TGTGCCAGCTCACGGGGCAAGATCCAAGAGACCCAGTACTTC. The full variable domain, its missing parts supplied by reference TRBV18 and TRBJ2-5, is NAGVMQNPRHLVRRRGQEARLRCSPMKGHSHVYWYRQLPEEGLKFMVYLQKENIIDESGMPKERFSAEFPKEGPSILRIQQVVRGDSAAYFCASSRGKIQETQYFGPGTRLLVL.

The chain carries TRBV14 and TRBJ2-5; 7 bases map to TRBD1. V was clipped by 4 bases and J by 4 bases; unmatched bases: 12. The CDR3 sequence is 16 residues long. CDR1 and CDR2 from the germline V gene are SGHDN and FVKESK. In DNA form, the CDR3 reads TGTGCCAGCAGCCGACCCGACAGGGTGAAGAGAGAGACCCAGTACTTC. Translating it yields CASSRPDRVKRETQYF.

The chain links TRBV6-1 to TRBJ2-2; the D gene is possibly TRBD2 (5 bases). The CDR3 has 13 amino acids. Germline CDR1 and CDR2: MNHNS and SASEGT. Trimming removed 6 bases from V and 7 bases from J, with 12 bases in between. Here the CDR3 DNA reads TGTGCCAGCAGCTTCGACCGGGACGGGGAGCTGTTTTTT. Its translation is CASSFDRDGELFF.

This CDR3 reads CASSLGQGPSYEQYF. The CDR3, as DNA: TGTGCCAGCAGCTTGGGTCAGGGACCCTCTTACGAGCAGTACTTC. This chain uses TRBV5-4 with TRBJ2-7, with D perhaps TRBD1 or TRBD2 (5 bases each). V gave up 0 bases and J gave up 4 bases, with 14 bases separating them. Germline V gene lookup returns CDR1 SGHNT and CDR2 YYREEE (reference sequence). This CDR3 has 15 amino acids.

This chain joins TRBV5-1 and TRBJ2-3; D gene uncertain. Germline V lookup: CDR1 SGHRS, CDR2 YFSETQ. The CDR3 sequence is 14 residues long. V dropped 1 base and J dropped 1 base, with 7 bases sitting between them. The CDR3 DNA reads TGCGCCAGCAGCTTGTATCTAGGCACAGATACGCAGTATTTT. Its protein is CASSLYLGTDTQYF.

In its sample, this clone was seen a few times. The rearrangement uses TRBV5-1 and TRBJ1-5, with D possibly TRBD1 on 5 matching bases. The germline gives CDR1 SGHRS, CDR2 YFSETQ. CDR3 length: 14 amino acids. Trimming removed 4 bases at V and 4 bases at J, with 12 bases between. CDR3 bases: TGCGCCAGCAGCGATGACAGTGGAAATCAGCCCCAGCATTTT. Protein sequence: CASSDDSGNQPQHF.

The CDR3 nucleotides read TGTGCCAGCAGGTTCGGGACAGCGAACTATGGCTACACCTTC. Residues: CASRFGTANYGYTF. The chain recombines TRBV6-5 with TRBJ1-2, with 7 nucleotides matching TRBD1. The CDR3 has 14 residues. Germline CDR1 MNHEY, CDR2 SVGAGI. J gave up 2 bases and V 6 bases, and 6 bases lay outside the gene matches.

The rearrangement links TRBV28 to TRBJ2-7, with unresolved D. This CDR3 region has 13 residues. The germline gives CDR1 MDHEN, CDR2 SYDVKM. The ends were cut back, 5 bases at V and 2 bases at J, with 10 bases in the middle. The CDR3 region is CASSQLPTYEQYF. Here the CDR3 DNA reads TGTGCCAGCAGTCAACTACCTACCTACGAGCAGTACTTC.

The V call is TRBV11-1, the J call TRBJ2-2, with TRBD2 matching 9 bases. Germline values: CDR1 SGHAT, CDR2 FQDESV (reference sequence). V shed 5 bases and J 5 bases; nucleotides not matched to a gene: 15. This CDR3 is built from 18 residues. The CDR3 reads CASSLPVKRGVGTGELFF. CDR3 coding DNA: TGTGCCAGCAGCCTCCCGGTTAAGCGGGGGGTCGGTACCGGGGAGCTGTTTTTT.